These T cell receptor beta chains were read from a single sample in a study of beta chain features in type 1 diabetes. Assay: immunoSEQ multiplex PCR; the TCRdb copy retains only in-frame clones and omits some. The sample has under 300,000 clones, approximately 15% seen once. The specimen was naive CD4+ T cells from blood. Receptor source: a man younger than 40 with type 1 diabetes. Both conserved end residues are part of each CDR3. Each record gives: CDR3 length, D gene, V gene, clone size, J gene, CDR3 protein, CDR3 DNA. D genes are given only for firm matches. Some rows mark clone size as missing; the rest say once, few, many or name a class of expanded clone.

>18|TRBD2|TRBV9|few|TRBJ2-2
CASSVTSGGSTNTGELFF
TGTGCCAGCAGCGTAACTAGCGGGGGGTCGACGAACACCGGGGAGCTGTTTTTT
>15|-|TRBV11-2|few|TRBJ2-1
CASSLVRGRGNEQFF
TGTGCCAGCAGCTTAGTTCGCGGCAGGGGAAATGAGCAGTTCTTC
>12|-|TRBV18|-|TRBJ1-1
CASSLRTDEAFF
TGTGCCAGCTCACTCCGGACAGATGAAGCTTTCTTT
>14|TRBD2|TRBV30|-|TRBJ2-1
CAWSGTSSYNEQFF
TGTGCCTGGAGCGGGACTAGCTCCTACAATGAGCAGTTCTTC
>13|-|TRBV2|few|TRBJ2-5
CASSGESGETQYF
TGTGCCAGCAGCGGGGAGTCCGGGGAGACCCAGTACTTC
>13|-|TRBV30|few|TRBJ2-1
CAWARSSYNEQFF
TGTGCCTGGGCGCGGAGCTCCTACAATGAGCAGTTCTTC
>15|TRBD2|TRBV6-7|few|TRBJ2-5
CASSSGTSDRETQYF
TGTGCCAGCAGTTCCGGGACTAGCGATCGAGAGACCCAGTACTTC
>14|TRBD2|TRBV6-4|few|TRBJ2-1
CASSDQGGGNEQFF
TGTGCCAGCAGTGACCAGGGCGGGGGGAATGAGCAGTTCTTC
>15|TRBD1|TRBV29-1|-|TRBJ2-1
CSVEDTGQGYDEQFF
TGCAGCGTTGAAGATACGGGACAGGGTTATGATGAGCAGTTCTTC
>11|-|TRBV29-1|many|TRBJ2-3
CSVALGDTQYF
TGCAGCGTGGCCTTGGGCGATACGCAGTATTTT
>11|-|TRBV30|-|TRBJ2-1
CAWSLNNEQFF
TGTGCCTGGAGCCTAAACAATGAGCAGTTCTTC
>15|-|TRBV11-3|-|TRBJ2-6
CASSFRGSGANVLTF
TGTGCCAGCAGCTTTCGAGGGTCTGGGGCCAACGTCCTGACTTTC
>15|-|TRBV9|few|TRBJ2-3
CASSAELEGPDTQYF
TGTGCCAGCAGCGCTGAGCTGGAGGGTCCAGATACGCAGTATTTT
>14|TRBD1|TRBV9|-|TRBJ2-7
CASSPGTASYEQYF
TGTGCCAGCAGCCCCGGGACAGCCTCCTACGAGCAGTACTTC
>13|-|TRBV30|-|TRBJ2-3
CAWETGGTDTQYF
TGTGCCTGGGAGACGGGAGGCACAGATACGCAGTATTTT
>14|TRBD1|TRBV18|-|TRBJ2-7
CASSPRQGGYEQYF
TGTGCCAGCTCACCCCGACAGGGGGGTTACGAGCAGTACTTC
>16|-|TRBV9|-|TRBJ2-5
CASSVGTSGGQETQYF
TGTGCCAGCAGCGTAGGAACTAGTGGCGGCCAAGAGACCCAGTACTTC
>12|TRBD2|TRBV2|-|TRBJ2-5
CASSESLAAQYF
TGTGCCAGCAGTGAGTCTCTAGCGGCCCAGTACTTC
>13|-|TRBV19|few|TRBJ1-1
CASSISGGYEAFF
TGTGCCAGTAGTATATCTGGCGGCTATGAAGCTTTCTTT
>14|TRBD2|TRBV7-2|few|TRBJ2-5
CASSQTRLAETQYF
TGTGCCAGCAGCCAAACCAGACTAGCGGAGACCCAGTACTTC
>17|TRBD1|TRBV18|few|TRBJ1-2
CASSRGQGISAGYGYTF
TGTGCCAGCTCACGGGGACAGGGAATCTCGGCGGGCTATGGCTACACCTTC
>14|-|TRBV7-9|-|TRBJ2-5
CASSLEDIGQTQYF
TGTGCCAGCAGCTTAGAGGACATCGGGCAGACCCAGTACTTC
>19|TRBD2|TRBV30|-|TRBJ2-5
CAWSVRRISGAAGVETQYF
TGTGCCTGGAGTGTACGTAGGATTAGCGGGGCAGCGGGGGTAGAGACCCAGTACTTC
>17|-|TRBV5-6|few|TRBJ2-7
CASSLDGRAGVSYEQYF
TGTGCCAGCAGCTTGGATGGTCGGGCAGGGGTCTCCTACGAGCAGTACTTC
>12|-|TRBV30|few|TRBJ2-1
CAWSVPADEQFF
TGTGCCTGGAGTGTCCCCGCGGATGAGCAGTTCTTC
>13|-|TRBV4-1|few|TRBJ1-2
CASHRGGGDGYTF
TGCGCCAGCCACCGGGGGGGAGGCGATGGCTACACCTTC
>13|TRBD1|TRBV18|-|TRBJ2-5
CASSETGLKTQYF
TGTGCCAGCTCCGAGACAGGGTTGAAGACCCAGTACTTC
>12|TRBD1|TRBV19|few|TRBJ1-5
CASDRGNQPQHF
TGTGCCAGTGACAGGGGCAATCAGCCCCAGCATTTT
>15|TRBD2|TRBV27|few|TRBJ2-1
CASSPRTSGSYEQFF
TGTGCCAGCAGTCCCCGGACTAGCGGGAGCTATGAGCAGTTCTTC
>15|TRBD2|TRBV11-2|few|TRBJ2-2
CASSLRGEGTGELFF
TGTGCCAGCAGCTTACGTGGGGAGGGCACCGGGGAGCTGTTTTTT
>14|TRBD2|TRBV5-1|-|TRBJ2-5
CASSFGLVGETQYF
TGCGCCAGCAGCTTCGGACTAGTTGGAGAGACCCAGTACTTC
>14|TRBD1|TRBV2|few|TRBJ1-2
CASSVQGAFYGYTF
TGTGCCAGCAGCGTACAGGGGGCATTCTATGGCTACACCTTC
>12|-|TRBV18|few|TRBJ2-5
CASSPDRETQYF
TGTGCCAGCTCACCCGACAGGGAGACCCAGTACTTC
>15|-|TRBV10-3|once|TRBJ1-5
CAISDTGISNQPQHF
TGTGCCATCAGTGATACAGGGATTAGCAATCAGCCCCAGCATTTT
>15|-|TRBV27|few|TRBJ2-7
CASSPLARSSYEQYF
TGTGCCAGCAGCCCGCTGGCCCGGAGCTCCTACGAGCAGTACTTC
>15|TRBD2|TRBV9|few|TRBJ2-1
CASTAGGEGYNEQFF
TGTGCCAGCACCGCGGGCGGGGAGGGCTACAATGAGCAGTTCTTC
>16|-|TRBV5-1|-|TRBJ2-1
CASSPPSSTSYNEQFF
TGCGCCAGCAGCCCCCCCTCTAGTACCTCCTACAATGAGCAGTTCTTC